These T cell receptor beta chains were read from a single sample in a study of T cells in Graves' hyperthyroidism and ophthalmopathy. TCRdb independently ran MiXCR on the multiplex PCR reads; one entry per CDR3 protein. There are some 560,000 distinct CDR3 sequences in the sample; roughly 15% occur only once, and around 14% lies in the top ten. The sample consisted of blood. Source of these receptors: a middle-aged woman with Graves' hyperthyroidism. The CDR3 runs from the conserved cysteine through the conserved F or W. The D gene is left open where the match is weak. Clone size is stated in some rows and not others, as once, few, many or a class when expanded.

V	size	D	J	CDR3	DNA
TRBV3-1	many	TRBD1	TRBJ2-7	CASSRTGSSSEQYF	TGTGCCAGCAGCCGGACAGGGAGTTCGAGCGAGCAGTACTTC
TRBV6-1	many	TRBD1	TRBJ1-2	CASRAGRDREGYTF	TGTGCCAGCAGGGCCGGCCGGGACAGGGAAGGCTACACCTTC
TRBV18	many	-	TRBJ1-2	CASSLGPEDGYTF	TGTGCCAGCTCACTCGGGCCTGAGGATGGCTACACCTTC
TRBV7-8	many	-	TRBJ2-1	CASSLRGGRSSYNEQFF	TGTGCCAGCAGCTTACGGGGAGGCAGGAGCTCCTACAATGAGCAGTTCTTC
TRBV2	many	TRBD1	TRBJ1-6	CASTPGQGLESPLHF	TGTGCCAGCACCCCGGGACAGGGATTAGAGTCACCCCTCCACTTT
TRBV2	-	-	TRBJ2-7	CASSVTITYEQCF	TGTGCCAGCAGCGTTACCATTACCTACGAGCAGTGCTTC
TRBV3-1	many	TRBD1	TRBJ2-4	CASSPGQGANIQYF	TGTGCCAGCAGCCCCGGGCAGGGGGCAAACATTCAGTACTTC
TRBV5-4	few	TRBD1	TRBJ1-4	CASSLRGTGSEKLFF	TGTGCCAGCAGCTTGCGCGGGACAGGGTCCGAAAAACTGTTTTTT
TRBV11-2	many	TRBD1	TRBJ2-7	CASSPNSGTAYEQYF	TGTGCCAGCAGCCCTAATTCGGGGACAGCCTACGAGCAGTACTTC
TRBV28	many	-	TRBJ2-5	CASSFRGRETQYF	TGTGCCAGCAGTTTCAGGGGACGGGAGACCCAGTACTTC
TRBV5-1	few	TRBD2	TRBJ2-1	CASNYTSGSINEQFF	TGCGCCAGCAACTACACTAGCGGGAGTATCAATGAGCAGTTCTTC
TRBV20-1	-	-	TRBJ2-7	CSARDPLLAASYEQYF	TGCAGTGCTAGAGATCCTTTGCTAGCAGCATCCTACGAGCAGTACTTC
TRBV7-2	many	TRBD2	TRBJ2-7	CASSLLAGTSEQYF	TGTGCCAGCAGCTTACTAGCGGGAACTAGCGAGCAGTACTTC
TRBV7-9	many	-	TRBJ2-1	CASSLVAGINEQFF	TGTGCCAGCAGCTTAGTAGCCGGGATCAATGAGCAGTTCTTC
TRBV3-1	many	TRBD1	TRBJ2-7	CASSQDHRGREQYF	TGTGCCAGCAGCCAAGATCACAGGGGGCGCGAGCAGTACTTC
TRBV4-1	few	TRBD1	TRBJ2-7	CASSHRPGQGIPYEQYF	TGCGCCAGCAGCCATAGACCGGGACAGGGAATCCCCTACGAGCAGTACTTC
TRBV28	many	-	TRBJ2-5	CASSTPTEGLTQYF	TGTGCCAGCAGTACACCGACAGAGGGGTTGACCCAGTACTTC
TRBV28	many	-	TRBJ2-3	CASSYLSFTDTQYF	TGTGCCAGCAGTTACCTTAGCTTTACAGATACGCAGTATTTT
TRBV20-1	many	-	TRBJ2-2	CSARDRFRRNTGELFF	TGCAGTGCTAGAGATCGGTTCCGCAGGAACACCGGGGAGCTGTTTTTT
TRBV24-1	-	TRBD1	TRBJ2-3	CATSDLTGGRTDTQYF	TGTGCCACCAGTGACTTGACAGGGGGACGAACAGATACGCAGTATTTT
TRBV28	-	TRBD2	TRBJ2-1	CASSLHGRSGSSYNEQFF	TGTGCCAGCAGCCTACACGGCCGTAGCGGGAGCTCCTACAATGAGCAGTTCTTC
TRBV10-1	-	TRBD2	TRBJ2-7	CATQGLVAGAVEQYF	TGCGCCACACAGGGGCTGGTAGCGGGAGCAGTCGAGCAGTACTTC
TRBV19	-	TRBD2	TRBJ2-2	CASSHTGTSGRVAGELFF	TGTGCCAGTAGTCATACCGGGACTAGCGGGAGAGTTGCTGGGGAGCTGTTTTTT
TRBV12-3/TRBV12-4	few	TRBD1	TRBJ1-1	CASGSRGDTEAFF	TGTGCCAGCGGTAGCAGGGGGGACACTGAAGCTTTCTTT
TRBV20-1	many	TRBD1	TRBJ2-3	CSARLQGATDTQYF	TGCAGTGCTAGACTACAGGGGGCGACAGATACGCAGTATTTT
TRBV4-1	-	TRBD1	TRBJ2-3	CASSRGQVSTDTQYF	TGCGCCAGCAGCCGGGGACAGGTTAGCACAGATACGCAGTATTTT
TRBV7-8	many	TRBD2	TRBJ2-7	CASSSRGGGIGNYEQYF	TGTGCCAGCAGCTCCCGGGGGGGGGGGATAGGAAATTACGAGCAGTACTTC
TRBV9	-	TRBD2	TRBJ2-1	CASSATTKRTREYNEQFF	TGTGCCAGCAGCGCGACAACAAAGAGGACTAGAGAGTACAATGAGCAGTTCTTC
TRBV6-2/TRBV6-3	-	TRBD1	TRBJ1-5	CASSGTGQIAPAF	TGTGCCAGCAGCGGGACAGGACAAATTGCCCCAGCATTT
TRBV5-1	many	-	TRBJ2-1	CASSLTLGDEQFF	TGCGCCAGCAGCTTGACCCTAGGCGATGAGCAGTTCTTC
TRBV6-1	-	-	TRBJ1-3	CASSPDGVVGNTIYF	TGTGCCAGCAGCCCGGATGGGGTCGTTGGAAACACCATATATTTT
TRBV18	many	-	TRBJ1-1	CASSFTELTEAFF	TGTGCCAGCTCATTCACAGAGCTCACTGAAGCTTTCTTT
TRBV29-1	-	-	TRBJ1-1	CSVEAGGRTDTEAFF	TGCAGCGTTGAAGCCGGGGGACGAACGGACACTGAAGCTTTCTTT
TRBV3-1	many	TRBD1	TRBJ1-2	CASRDPGQENYGYTF	TGTGCCAGCAGAGATCCGGGACAGGAAAACTATGGCTACACCTTC
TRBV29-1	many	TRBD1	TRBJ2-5	CSVGDRVGWETQYF	TGCAGCGTTGGGGACAGGGTGGGTTGGGAGACCCAGTACTTC
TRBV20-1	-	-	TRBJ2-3	CSASAGSVSTDTQYF	TGCAGTGCTAGTGCTGGGAGTGTGAGCACAGATACGCAGTATTTT
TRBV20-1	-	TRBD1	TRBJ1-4	CSATGFSEKLFF	TGCAGTGCGACAGGGTTCTCGGAAAAACTGTTTTTT
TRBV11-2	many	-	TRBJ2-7	CASSLDLGRTYEQYF	TGTGCCAGCAGCTTAGATCTTGGCCGGACCTACGAGCAGTACTTC
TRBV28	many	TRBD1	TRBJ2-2	CATETSVITGGPGQAGELFF	TGTGCCACAGAAACTTCCGTAATTACCGGTGGGCCGGGACAGGCCGGGGAGCTGTTTTTT
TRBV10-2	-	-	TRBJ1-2	CASSETGLIYGYTF	TGCGCCAGCAGTGAGACGGGACTGATCTATGGCTACACCTTC